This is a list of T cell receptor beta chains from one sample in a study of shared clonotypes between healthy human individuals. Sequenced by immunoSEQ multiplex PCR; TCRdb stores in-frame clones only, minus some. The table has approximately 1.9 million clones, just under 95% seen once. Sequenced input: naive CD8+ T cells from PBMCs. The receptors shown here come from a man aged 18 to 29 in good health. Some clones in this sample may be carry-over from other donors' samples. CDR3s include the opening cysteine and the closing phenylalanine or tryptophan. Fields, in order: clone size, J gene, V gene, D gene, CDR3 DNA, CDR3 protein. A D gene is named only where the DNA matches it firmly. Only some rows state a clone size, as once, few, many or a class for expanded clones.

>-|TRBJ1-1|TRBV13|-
TGTGCCAGCAGCACACCCTTGGAGGGTATGAACACTGAAGCTTTCTTT
CASSTPLEGMNTEAFF
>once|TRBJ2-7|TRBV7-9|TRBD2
TGTGCCAGCAGCCCCAGGCGGGAGGGCCTTTCCGAGCAGTACTTC
CASSPRREGLSEQYF
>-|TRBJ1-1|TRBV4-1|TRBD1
TGCGCCAGCAGCCTGCGGACAGGGGAGGCGAACACTGAAGCTTTCTTT
CASSLRTGEANTEAFF
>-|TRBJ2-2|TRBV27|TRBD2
TGTGCCAGCAGTTTAATCCTAGCGGGAGGAAACGGGGAGCTGTTTTTT
CASSLILAGGNGELFF
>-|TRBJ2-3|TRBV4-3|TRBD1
TGCGCCAGCAGCCGAAACCGGGACAGACGTACGCAGTATTTT
CASSRNRDRRTQYF
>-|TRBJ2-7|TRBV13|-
TGTGCCAGCAGCTTAGTAAGGCAGTCCTACGAGCAGTACTTC
CASSLVRQSYEQYF
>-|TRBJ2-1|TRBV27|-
TGTGCCAGCAGTTCCCAATTGCTCTACAATGAGCAGTTCTTC
CASSSQLLYNEQFF
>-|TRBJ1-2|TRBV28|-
TGTGCCAGCAGTTTTAGTACAGCCTATGGCTACACCTTC
CASSFSTAYGYTF
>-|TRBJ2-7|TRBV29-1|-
TGCAGCGTTGACTCGGAGGACTCCTACGAGCAGTACTTC
CSVDSEDSYEQYF
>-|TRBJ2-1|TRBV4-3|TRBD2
TGCGCCAGCAGCCAAGGACTAGCGCAGAACAATGAGCAGTTCTTC
CASSQGLAQNNEQFF
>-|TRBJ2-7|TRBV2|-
TGTGCCAGCAGACAGGATCCCTACGAGCAGTACTTC
CASRQDPYEQYF
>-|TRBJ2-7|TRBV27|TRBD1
TGTGCCAGCAGGGACAGGGGGGCCTACGAGCAGTACTTC
CASRDRGAYEQYF
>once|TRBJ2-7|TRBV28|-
TGTGCCAGCAGTCCGTTCGGTAGTTGGGCTCTCTACGAGCAGTACTTC
CASSPFGSWALYEQYF
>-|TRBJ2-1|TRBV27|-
TGTGCCAGCACTATGGGCAGGAACTACAATGAGCAGTTCTTC
CASTMGRNYNEQFF
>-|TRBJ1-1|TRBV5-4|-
TGTGCCAGCAGTCATAAGCCAGTCCCGAACACTGAAGCTTTCTTT
CASSHKPVPNTEAFF
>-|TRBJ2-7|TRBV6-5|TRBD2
TGTGCCAGCAGGAACAGGGACGGCGGGGGGGAGCAGTACTTC
CASRNRDGGGEQYF
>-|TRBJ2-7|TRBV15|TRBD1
TGTGCCACCAGCACCCCCGGGACAGGGTTAGTCGAGCAGTACTTC
CATSTPGTGLVEQYF
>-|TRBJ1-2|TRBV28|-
TGTGCCAGCAGTTTCGGCAGGGATGACTATGGCTACACCTTC
CASSFGRDDYGYTF
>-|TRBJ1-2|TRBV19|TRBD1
TGTGCCAGTAGTATCTCCCAGGGGGCGCGCTCTGGCTACACCTTC
CASSISQGARSGYTF
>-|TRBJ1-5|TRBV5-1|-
TGCGCCAGCAGCTTAGGAACAGCTAGCAATCAGCCCCAGCATTTT
CASSLGTASNQPQHF
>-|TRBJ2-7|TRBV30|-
TGTGCCTGGAGTGTACTCGGCAAATACTACGAGCAGTACTTC
CAWSVLGKYYEQYF
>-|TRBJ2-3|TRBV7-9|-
TGTGCCAGCAGCTTAAAGGGGGCAGATACGCAGTATTTT
CASSLKGADTQYF
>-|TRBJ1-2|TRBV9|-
TGTGCCAGCAGCGGGGTCAATCTCAATGGTGACTATGGCTACACCTTC
CASSGVNLNGDYGYTF
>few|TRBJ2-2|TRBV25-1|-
TGTGCCAGCAGTGAGTGGGAGCCCGGGGAGCTGTTTTTT
CASSEWEPGELFF
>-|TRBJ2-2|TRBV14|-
TGTGCCAGCGAGGGCCCGGTGAACACCGGGGAGCTGTTTTTT
CASEGPVNTGELFF
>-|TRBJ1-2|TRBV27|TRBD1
TGTGCCAGCAGTCCGACAGGGAGGAGTGTGGGCTACACCTTC
CASSPTGRSVGYTF
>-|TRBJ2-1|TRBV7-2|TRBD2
TGTGCCAGCAGCTTAGAGGTTAGCGGGAGCTCCTACAATGAGCAGTTCTTC
CASSLEVSGSSYNEQFF
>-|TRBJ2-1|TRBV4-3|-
TGCGCCAGCAGCCAAGATTATGGCCAAAACTGGGATGAGCAGTTCTTC
CASSQDYGQNWDEQFF
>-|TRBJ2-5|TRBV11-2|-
TGTGCCAGCAGCTTATTTACAGGGCAAGAGACCCAGTACTTC
CASSLFTGQETQYF
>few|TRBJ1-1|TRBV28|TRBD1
TGTGCCAGCAGTTTAGGACAGGGGAACACTGAAGCTTTCTTT
CASSLGQGNTEAFF